This T cell receptor beta chain was captured in a study of T cells in Graves' hyperthyroidism and ophthalmopathy. CDR3 length: 13 residues. CDR1 DFQATT and CDR2 SNEGSKA come from the germline V gene (reference sequence). RNA transcripts served as the template for amplifying TCR beta CDR3 regions. RT-PCR in the first round (using the HTBI primer set) targeted the TCR CDR3. TCRdb reprocessed the multiplex PCR reads via MiXCR and lists one record per CDR3 protein. The table includes over 700,000 distinct CDR3 sequences, around 38% detected once. As to this clonotype: A read error may account for a junction end that differs from germline.

This receptor was identified in a man younger than 35 with Graves' hyperthyroidism. The rearrangement joins TRBV20-1 to TRBJ2-7, with TRBD1 as a possible D gene (6 bases). The sample was blood. The CDR3 is CSVSGGTGYDQYF. The CDR3, as DNA: TGCAGTGTCTCCGGCGGTACAGGGTACGACCAGTACTTC.